Reported below is one T cell receptor beta chain. Its cognate antigen is unknown. A read error may explain this, as a much larger clone is one base away. This entry is derived from a study of T cells in Graves' hyperthyroidism and ophthalmopathy. Findings and limits, study-wide: Most thyroid clonotypes expanded above 0.001 appeared in blood too.

Diagnosis relied on clinical symptoms, serum thyroxine and TRAb, thyroid ultrasound and orbital computed tomography. Researchers took RNA transcripts and amplified the TCR beta CDR3 regions from them. TCR CDR3 regions were first amplified by RT-PCR with HTBI primers. MiXCR was run by TCRdb on the multiplex PCR reads, yielding one entry per CDR3 protein. Here the sample spans 500,000 or so distinct CDR3 sequences, 17% being singletons. This CDR3 contains 16 residues. V was pared by 4 bases and J by 2 bases, with 8 bases of the junction left unmatched. Germline V lookup: CDR1 SGHRS, CDR2 YFSETQ. Sequenced input: blood. This chain uses TRBV5-1 with TRBJ2-3; 9 bases agree with TRBD2. The TCR sequence derives from a woman between 18 and 29 years old with Graves' ophthalmopathy. The CDR3 spells CASSPRLADPTDTQYF. Here the CDR3 DNA reads TGCGCCAGCAGCCCCAGACTAGCGGACCCCACAGATACGCAGTATTTT.